This T cell receptor (beta chain) was captured in a study of shared clonotypes between healthy human individuals. This clone was seen just once. Its antigen is unidentified. Findings of the study overall: Non-shared clonotypes had lower generation probabilities than those shared by all four donors. About 5.2% was the fraction of naive CD4 clonotypes found shared across several donors.

The method was immunoSEQ multiplex PCR; TCRdb's version includes in-frame clones alone and lacks a portion of them. Seen here are about 2,500,000 clones, approximately 90% observed once, and the top ten hold about 0.13%. A split of CD4+ cells into CD45RA+ naive and CD45RA-negative memory subsets was performed. This sequence originates from a man younger than 35 in good health. The sequencing sample was made of naive CD4+ T cells sorted from blood. Subset here: CD45RA+ positively selected.

CDR3 sequence (DNA): TGTGCCAGCAGTGTAACAGGGGGCGGTGGCTACACCTTC. Translated, it gives CASSVTGGGGYTF. The chain is built from TRBV27 and TRBJ1-2; 9 nucleotides agree with TRBD1. This CDR3 spans 13 amino acids. The germline gives CDR1 MNHEY, CDR2 SMNVEV (reference sequence). The V gene end was trimmed by 5 bases and the J gene end by 7 bases; junction bases not matched to a gene: 5.